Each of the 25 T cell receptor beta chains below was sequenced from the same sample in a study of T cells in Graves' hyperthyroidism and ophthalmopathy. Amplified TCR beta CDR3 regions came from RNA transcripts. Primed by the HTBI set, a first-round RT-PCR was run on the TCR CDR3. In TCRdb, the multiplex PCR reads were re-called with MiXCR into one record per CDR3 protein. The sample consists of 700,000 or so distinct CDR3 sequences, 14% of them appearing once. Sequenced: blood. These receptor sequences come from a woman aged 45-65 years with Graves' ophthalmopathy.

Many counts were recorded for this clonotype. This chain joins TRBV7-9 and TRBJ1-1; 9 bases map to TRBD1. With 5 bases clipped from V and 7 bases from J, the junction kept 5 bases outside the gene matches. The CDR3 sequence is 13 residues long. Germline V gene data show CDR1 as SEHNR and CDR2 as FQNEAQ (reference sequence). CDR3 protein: CASSLKTGGEAFF. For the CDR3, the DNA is TGTGCCAGCAGCCTTAAGACAGGGGGTGAAGCTTTCTTT.

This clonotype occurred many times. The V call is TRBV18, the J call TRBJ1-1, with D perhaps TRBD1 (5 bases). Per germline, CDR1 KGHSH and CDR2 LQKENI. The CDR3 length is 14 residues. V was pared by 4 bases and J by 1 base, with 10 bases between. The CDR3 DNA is TGTGCCAGCTCACGCAAGGACACGAACACTGAAGCTTTCTTT. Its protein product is CASSRKDTNTEAFF.

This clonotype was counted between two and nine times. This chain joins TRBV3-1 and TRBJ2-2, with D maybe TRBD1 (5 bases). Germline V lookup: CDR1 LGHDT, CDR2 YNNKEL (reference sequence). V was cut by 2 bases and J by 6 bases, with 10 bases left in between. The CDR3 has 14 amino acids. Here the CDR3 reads CASSQNIRAGELFF. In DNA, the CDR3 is TGTGCCAGCAGCCAAAACATCAGGGCCGGGGAGCTGTTTTTT.

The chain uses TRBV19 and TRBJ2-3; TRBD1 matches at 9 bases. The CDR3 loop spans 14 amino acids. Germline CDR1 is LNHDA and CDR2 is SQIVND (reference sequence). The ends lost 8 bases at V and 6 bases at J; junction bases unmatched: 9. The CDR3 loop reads CASSRQGDRDTQYF. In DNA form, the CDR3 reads TGTGCCAGTTCCCGACAGGGGGATCGGGATACGCAGTATTTT.

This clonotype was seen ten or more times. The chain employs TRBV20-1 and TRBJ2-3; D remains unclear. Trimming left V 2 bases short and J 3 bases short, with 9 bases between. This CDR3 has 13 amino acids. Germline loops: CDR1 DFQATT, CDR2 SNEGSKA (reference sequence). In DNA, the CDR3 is TGCAGTGCTAGAAACTTCCAAACAGATACGCAGTATTTT. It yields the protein CSARNFQTDTQYF.

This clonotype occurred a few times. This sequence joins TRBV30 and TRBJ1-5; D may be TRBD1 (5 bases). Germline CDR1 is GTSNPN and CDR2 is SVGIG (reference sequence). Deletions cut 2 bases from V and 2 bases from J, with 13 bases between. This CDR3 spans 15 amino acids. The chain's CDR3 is CAWSPGLWGNQPQHF. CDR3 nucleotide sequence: TGTGCCTGGAGTCCAGGGCTTTGGGGCAATCAGCCCCAGCATTTT.

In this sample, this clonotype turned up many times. CDR3 nucleotide sequence: TGTGCCAGCAGCCTCTCGAGGACTAGCGGGAGGGTTCGGGAGCAGTACTTC. As protein: CASSLSRTSGRVREQYF. The chain combines TRBV7-2 with TRBJ2-7; TRBD2 agrees at 15 bases. Trimming took 5 bases from V and 7 from J; bases not matched to a gene: 12. CDR1 SGHTA and CDR2 FQGNSA come from the germline V gene. The CDR3 totals 17 residues.

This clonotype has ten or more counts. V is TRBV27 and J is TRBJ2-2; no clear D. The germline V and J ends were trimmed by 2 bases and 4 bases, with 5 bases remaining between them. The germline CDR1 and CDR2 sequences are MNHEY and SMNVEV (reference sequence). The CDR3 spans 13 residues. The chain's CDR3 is CASSLQFTGELFF. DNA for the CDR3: TGTGCCAGCAGTTTACAGTTCACCGGGGAGCTGTTTTTT.

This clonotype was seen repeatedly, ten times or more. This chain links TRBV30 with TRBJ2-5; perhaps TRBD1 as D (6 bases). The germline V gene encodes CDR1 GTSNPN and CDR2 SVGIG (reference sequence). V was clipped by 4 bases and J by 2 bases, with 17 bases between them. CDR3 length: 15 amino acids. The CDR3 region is CAWIKVQGRQETQYF. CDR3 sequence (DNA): TGTGCCTGGATAAAGGTACAGGGTCGGCAAGAGACCCAGTACTTC.

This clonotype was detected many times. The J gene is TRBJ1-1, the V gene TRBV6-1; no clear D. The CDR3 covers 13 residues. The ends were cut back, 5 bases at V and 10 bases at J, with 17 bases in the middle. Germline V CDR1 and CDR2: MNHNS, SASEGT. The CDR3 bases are TGTGCCAGCAGTCCGTTGGAGCCCGGAGGAGCTTTCTTT. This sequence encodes CASSPLEPGGAFF.

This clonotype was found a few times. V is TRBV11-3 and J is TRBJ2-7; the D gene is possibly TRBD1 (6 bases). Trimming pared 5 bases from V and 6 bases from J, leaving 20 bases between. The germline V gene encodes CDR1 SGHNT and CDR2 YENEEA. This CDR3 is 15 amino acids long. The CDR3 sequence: CASSPTGTSASEQYF. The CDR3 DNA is TGTGCCAGCAGCCCTACAGGGACCTCTGCGTCCGAGCAGTACTTC.

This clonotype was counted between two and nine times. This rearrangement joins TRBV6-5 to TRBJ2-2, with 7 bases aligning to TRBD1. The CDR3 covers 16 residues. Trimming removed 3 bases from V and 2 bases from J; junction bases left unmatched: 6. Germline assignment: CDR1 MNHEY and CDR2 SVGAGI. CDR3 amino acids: CASSYSTGTNTGELFF. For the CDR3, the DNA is TGTGCCAGCAGTTATTCGACAGGGACAAACACCGGGGAGCTGTTTTTT.

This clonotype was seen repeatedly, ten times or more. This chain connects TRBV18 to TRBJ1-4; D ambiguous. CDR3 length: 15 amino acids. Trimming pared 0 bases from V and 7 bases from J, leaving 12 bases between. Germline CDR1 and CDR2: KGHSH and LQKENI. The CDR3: CASSPPFGLVEKLFF. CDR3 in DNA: TGTGCCAGCTCACCACCTTTTGGGCTGGTTGAAAAACTGTTTTTT. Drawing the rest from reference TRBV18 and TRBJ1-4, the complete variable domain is NAGVMQNPRHLVRRRGQEARLRCSPMKGHSHVYWYRQLPEEGLKFMVYLQKENIIDESGMPKERFSAEFPKEGPSILRIQQVVRGDSAAYFCASSPPFGLVEKLFFGSGTQLSVL.

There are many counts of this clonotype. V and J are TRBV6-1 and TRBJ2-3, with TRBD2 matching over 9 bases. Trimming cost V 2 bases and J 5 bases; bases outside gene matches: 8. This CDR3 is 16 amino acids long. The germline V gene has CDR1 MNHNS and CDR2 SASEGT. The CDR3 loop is CASSEILAGFEDTQYF. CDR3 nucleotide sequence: TGTGCCAGCAGTGAAATTCTAGCGGGGTTTGAAGATACGCAGTATTTT.

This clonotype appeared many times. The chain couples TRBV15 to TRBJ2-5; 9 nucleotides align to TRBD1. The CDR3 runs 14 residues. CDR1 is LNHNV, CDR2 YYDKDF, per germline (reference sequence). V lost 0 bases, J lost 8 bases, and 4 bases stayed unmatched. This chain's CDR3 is CATSRDNRGLTQYF. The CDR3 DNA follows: TGTGCCACCAGCAGAGATAACAGGGGGCTTACCCAGTACTTC.

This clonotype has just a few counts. DNA of the CDR3: TGTGCCAGCAGTCTCGACAGGGATAATTCACCCCTCCACTTT. It encodes CASSLDRDNSPLHF. The chain joins TRBV7-8 to TRBJ1-6; 7 bases fit TRBD1. Germline values: CDR1 SGHVS, CDR2 FQNEAQ. The CDR3 spans 14 residues. Trimming cost V 6 bases and J 5 bases; bases outside gene matches: 4.

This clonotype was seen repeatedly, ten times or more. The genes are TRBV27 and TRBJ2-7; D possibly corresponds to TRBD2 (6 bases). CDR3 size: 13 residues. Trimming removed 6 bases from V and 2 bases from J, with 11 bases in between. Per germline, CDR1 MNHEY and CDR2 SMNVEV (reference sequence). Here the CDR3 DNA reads TGTGCCAGCAGGGGGGGAAGGGCCTACGAGCAGTACTTC. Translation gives CASRGGRAYEQYF.

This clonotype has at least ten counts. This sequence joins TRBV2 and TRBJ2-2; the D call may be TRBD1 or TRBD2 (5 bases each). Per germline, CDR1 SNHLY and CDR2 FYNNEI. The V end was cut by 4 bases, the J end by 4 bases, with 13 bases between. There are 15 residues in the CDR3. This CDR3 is CASSAAGTGTGELFF. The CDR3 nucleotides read TGTGCCAGCAGTGCGGCAGGGACGGGCACCGGGGAGCTGTTTTTT.

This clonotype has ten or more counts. The CDR3 sequence is CASSLRRLNTEAFF. CDR3 bases: TGTGCCAGCAGCTTACGGCGACTGAACACTGAAGCTTTCTTT. The chain carries TRBV11-3 and TRBJ1-1; no definite D call. V was pared by 2 bases and J by 0 bases, with 7 bases between. Per germline, CDR1 SGHNT and CDR2 YENEEA. This CDR3 is 14 amino acids long.

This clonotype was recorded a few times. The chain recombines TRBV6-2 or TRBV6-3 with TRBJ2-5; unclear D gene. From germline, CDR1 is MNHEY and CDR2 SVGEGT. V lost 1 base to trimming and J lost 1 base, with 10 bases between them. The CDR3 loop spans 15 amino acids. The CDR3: CASSYFLTPQETQYF. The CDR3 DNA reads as TGTGCCAGCAGTTACTTTTTGACACCCCAAGAGACCCAGTACTTC.

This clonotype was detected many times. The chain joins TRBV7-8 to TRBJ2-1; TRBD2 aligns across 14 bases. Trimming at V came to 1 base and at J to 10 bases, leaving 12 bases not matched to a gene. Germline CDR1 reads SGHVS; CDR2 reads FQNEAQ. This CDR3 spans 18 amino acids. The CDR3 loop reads CASSLGLAGGGIRGEQFF. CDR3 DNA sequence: TGTGCCAGCAGCTTAGGACTAGCGGGAGGGGGGATTAGGGGGGAGCAGTTCTTC.

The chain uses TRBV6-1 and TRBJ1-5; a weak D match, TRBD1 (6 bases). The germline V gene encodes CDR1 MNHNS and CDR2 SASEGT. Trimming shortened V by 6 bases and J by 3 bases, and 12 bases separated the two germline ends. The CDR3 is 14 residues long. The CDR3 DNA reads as TGTGCCAGCAGCGAGACAGGCTTCAATCAGCCCCAGCATTTT. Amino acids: CASSETGFNQPQHF.

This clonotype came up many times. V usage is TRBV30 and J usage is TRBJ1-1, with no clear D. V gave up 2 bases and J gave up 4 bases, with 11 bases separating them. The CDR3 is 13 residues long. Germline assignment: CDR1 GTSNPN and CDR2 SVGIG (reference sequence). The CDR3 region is CAWSIESPTEAFF. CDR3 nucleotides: TGTGCCTGGAGTATCGAATCCCCCACTGAAGCTTTCTTT.

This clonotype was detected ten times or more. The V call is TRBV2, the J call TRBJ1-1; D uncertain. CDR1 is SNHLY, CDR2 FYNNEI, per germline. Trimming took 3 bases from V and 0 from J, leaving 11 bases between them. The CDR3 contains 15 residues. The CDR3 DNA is TGTGCCAGCAGTGATTTTAGCACGTTGAACACTGAAGCTTTCTTT. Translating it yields CASSDFSTLNTEAFF.

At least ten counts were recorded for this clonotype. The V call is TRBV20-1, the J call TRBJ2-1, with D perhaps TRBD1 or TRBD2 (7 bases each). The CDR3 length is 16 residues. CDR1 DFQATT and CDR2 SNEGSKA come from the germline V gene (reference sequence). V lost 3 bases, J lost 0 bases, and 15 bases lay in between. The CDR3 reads CSASNRGGSSYNEQFF. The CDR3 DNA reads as TGCAGTGCTAGTAACAGGGGAGGGAGCTCCTACAATGAGCAGTTCTTC.